One sample yielded the 10 T cell receptor beta chains listed below, sequenced in a study of Graves' ophthalmopathy and Graves' hyperthyroidism. RNA transcripts were the source from which TCR beta CDR3 regions were amplified. HTBI primers were used in a first-round RT-PCR, which preceded a second-round multiplex PCR. TCRdb passed the multiplex PCR reads through MiXCR, listing each CDR3 protein once. The sample includes about 700,000 distinct CDR3 sequences, 40% seen only once; the top ten take around 40%. The sample taken for sequencing was peripheral blood. All receptors derive from an adult man with Graves' ophthalmopathy.

As regards this clonotype: An end of the junction differs from the germline gene, which may be a read error. The chain uses TRBV4-1 and TRBJ2-2, with TRBD1 as a possible D gene (6 bases). The CDR3 has 14 residues. CDR1 is MGHRA and CDR2 is YSYEKL in the germline V gene. The CDR3 region is CASSQDRGTGELFF. CDR3 sequence (DNA): TGTGCCAGCAGTCAGGACAGAGGAACCGGGGAGCTGTTTTTT.

V is TRBV7-9 and J is TRBJ1-1; D might be TRBD1 (5 bases). This CDR3 region has 14 residues. V lost 5 bases to trimming and J lost 2 bases, with 12 bases between them. CDR1 and CDR2 from the germline V gene are SEHNR and FQNEAQ (reference sequence). The CDR3 spells CASSPRDDNTEAFF. In nucleotides, the CDR3 is TGTGCCAGCAGCCCGCGGGACGATAACACTGAAGCTTTCTTT.

Ten or more counts support this clonotype. A read error may produce the germline difference seen at one junction end. The V gene is TRBV29-1, the J gene TRBJ1-1; D gene uncertain. Germline V gene sequence: CDR1 SQVTM, CDR2 ANQGSEA. The CDR3 is 12 residues long. The CDR3: CSVVWQNTEAFF. CDR3 coding DNA: TGCAGCGTTGTCTGGCAGAACACTGAAGCCTTCTTT.

The chain employs TRBV11-2 and TRBJ2-5; possibly TRBD2 for D (6 bases). The V and J ends lost 8 bases and 7 bases respectively, with 26 bases between them. The germline V gene has CDR1 SGHAT and CDR2 FQNNGV. The CDR3 is made up of 16 amino acids. The CDR3 sequence is CASVLTRSGDGGTQYF. The DNA of the CDR3 is TGTGCCAGCGTACTGACCAGGTCGGGAGATGGTGGGACCCAGTACTTC. Supplemented by reference TRBV11-2 and TRBJ2-5, the full variable domain reads EAGVAQSPRYKIIEKRQSVAFWCNPISGHATLYWYQQILGQGPKLLIQFQNNGVVDDSQLPKDRFSAERLKGVDSTLKIQPAKLEDSAVYLCASVLTRSGDGGTQYFGPGTRLLVL.

Ten or more counts support this clonotype. The chain carries TRBV20-1 and TRBJ1-2; D is perhaps TRBD1 (5 bases). The germline V gene has CDR1 DFQATT and CDR2 SNEGSKA (reference sequence). CDR3 size: 11 residues. The germline V and J ends were trimmed by 6 bases and 7 bases, with 12 bases remaining between them. CDR3 in amino acids: CSAAGTGGYTF. The CDR3 DNA is TGCAGTGCGGCCGGGACTGGTGGCTACACCTTC.

The chain links TRBV25-1 to TRBJ1-2; the D gene is possibly TRBD1 (6 bases). V was cut by 5 bases and J by 10 bases, with 14 bases left in between. This CDR3 spans 12 amino acids. In germline, CDR1 is MGHDK, CDR2 SYGVNS. The CDR3 DNA sequence: TGTGCCAGCAGTATTGCAGGGGATGACTACACCTTC. This translates into CASSIAGDDYTF.

The chain uses TRBV19 and TRBJ1-5; tentatively, D is TRBD1 (6 bases). V lost 8 bases, J lost 5 bases, and 13 bases lay in between. This CDR3 comprises 13 residues. Germline V gene data show CDR1 as LNHDA and CDR2 as SQIVND (reference sequence). The CDR3 DNA is TGTGCCAGTTTAGGGGCAGGGGATCAGCCCCAGCATTTT. Encoded protein: CASLGAGDQPQHF.

In this sample, this clonotype turned up many times. This chain uses TRBV7-9 with TRBJ2-5; D gene uncertain. Trimming shortened V by 5 bases and J by 7 bases, and 11 bases separated the two germline ends. CDR3 size: 12 residues. The germline V gene encodes CDR1 SEHNR and CDR2 FQNEAQ (reference sequence). In nucleotides, the CDR3 is TGTGCCAGCAGCGGAGCAGATCGGACCCAGTACTTC. It is translated as CASSGADRTQYF.

This clonotype was observed many times. CDR3 loop: CASSSTPGAEQYF. The CDR3 region has the DNA TGTGCCAGCAGCTCGACCCCAGGGGCCGAGCAGTACTTC. The chain combines TRBV7-2 with TRBJ2-7, with a tentative D call TRBD1 (6 bases). The V gene's germline CDR1 is SGHTA and CDR2 FQGNSA. The CDR3 sequence is 13 residues long. Trimming cost V 4 bases and J 6 bases, with 13 bases left between them.

The chain has TRBV6-6 and TRBJ2-7, with 9 bases fitting TRBD1. The J segment lost 7 bases and the V segment lost 8 bases, leaving 9 bases of the junction unmatched. The length of the CDR3 is 13 residues. Per germline, CDR1 MNHNY and CDR2 SVGAGI (reference sequence). The CDR3 here is CASGQGSTGEQYF. CDR3 bases: TGTGCCAGCGGACAGGGGAGTACCGGGGAGCAGTACTTC.